Detailed here is one TCR beta chain. Its specificity is unknown. Here immunoSEQ multiplex PCR was the method, and the copy in TCRdb shows in-frame clones only, minus some. The sample lists about 100,000 clones; over 80% were seen once. Autologous stem cell transplantation was followed by relapse in every patient, and brentuximab vedotin exposure varied. Best responses were complete response, partial response or progressive disease. Germline CDR1 is SGHRS and CDR2 is YFSETQ. The V and J ends lost 4 bases and 0 bases, in that order; junction bases with no gene match: 20. The CDR3 covers 20 residues. These data come from a study of PD-1 blockade in classical Hodgkin lymphoma. Study-wide background: Once every 2 weeks, patients received intravenous nivolumab at 3 mg/kg. Study-wide results and limits: Later analyses included only patients treated at least 1 year post-ASCT.

The source material was peripheral blood mononuclear cells (PBMCs), sampled at baseline. The chain employs TRBV5-1 and TRBJ2-7; 9 bases agree with TRBD2. The sequence derives from a human donor with classical Hodgkin lymphoma. The CDR3 nucleotides read TGCGCCAGCAGCCGGCAGCCTGGGACAACTAGCGGGTCGCCCTCCTACGAGCAGTACTTC. It encodes CASSRQPGTTSGSPSYEQYF.